This TCR beta chain was profiled in a study of esophageal squamous cell carcinoma under preoperative chemotherapy. Background on the study: Both tumor-infiltrating lymphocytes and peripheral blood T cells had their TCR repertoires profiled. Broader study findings: Chemotherapy was followed by significantly higher TCR diversity in peripheral T cells only, not tumor-infiltrating lymphocytes. After treatment, tumor-infiltrating lymphocytes seemed to come partly from incoming peripheral T cells, not only local changes.

V lost 3 bases, J lost 2 bases, and 15 bases lay in between. CDR1 and CDR2 from the germline V gene are SGHTA and FQGNSA. CDR3 length: 16 residues. TCRdb reprocessed the PCR reads via MiXCR and lists one record per CDR3 protein. This sample yields some 30,000 distinct CDR3 sequences, of which around 50% are seen a single time; roughly 24% belongs to the top ten. Comment on this clonotype: What it binds is not known.

As for time point: after preoperative PTX-NDP chemotherapy. Before surgery, patients were given preoperative paclitaxel-nedaplatin chemotherapy. The clonotype originates from a human donor with esophageal squamous cell carcinoma. The donor label of this sample is uncertain. This sequence joins TRBV7-2 and TRBJ2-3; D is possibly TRBD2 (6 bases). The sample here was taken from a patient given preoperative chemotherapy. CDR3 sequence reads: CASSFLGRGVTDTQYF. CDR3 DNA: TGTGCCAGCAGCTTCCTAGGGCGGGGTGTCACAGATACGCAGTATTTT.